Listed here is a single T cell receptor (beta chain). The data stem from a study of graft-versus-host responses after intestinal transplantation. TCRdb keeps only in-frame clones here, not all; method: immunoSEQ multiplex PCR. The table lists 25,000 to 30,000 clones, more than 85% of them singletons. The starting material was PBMCs, obtained about 65 days after intestinal transplant. This clonotype originated in a human patient who received an intestinal transplant, so some T cells may come from the graft donor.

The CDR3 here is CASSQAGGENQPQHF. In nucleotides, the CDR3 is TGCGCCAGCAGCCAAGCGGGGGGCGAAAATCAGCCCCAGCATTTT. The chain employs TRBV4-1 and TRBJ1-5, with D possibly being TRBD1 (6 bases). Germline V gene sequence: CDR1 MGHRA, CDR2 YSYEKL. The CDR3 extends over 15 amino acids. Trimming left V 1 base short and J 4 bases short, with 11 bases between.